What follows is one TCR beta chain and its context. The table came from immunoSEQ multiplex PCR; TCRdb's copy has only in-frame clones and leaves some out. Here the sample spans around 720,000 clones, 73% being singletons. The sample is drawn from a study of shared clonotypes between healthy human individuals. The CDR3 is 14 amino acids. Germline loops: CDR1 MNHEY, CDR2 SVGAGI. The V and J ends lost 6 bases and 6 bases, in that order; junction bases with no gene match: 11. Sequencing input: memory CD4+ T cells sorted from blood. The subset denotes: CD45RA-negative fraction. The chain joins TRBV6-5 to TRBJ2-7; 7 positions agree with TRBD1. The sequence was obtained from a woman aged 30 to 39 in good health. The CDR3 DNA is TGTGCCAGCAGACCCCGGGACAGTCCGCGCGAGCAGTACTTC. It translates to CASRPRDSPREQYF.